The 9 T cell receptor beta chains below all came from one sample that was sequenced in a study of post-analysis software for immune sequencing data. Findings and limits, study-wide: In patients, TRBV5-6, TRBV5-1 and TRBV20-1 belonged to several TRBV segments found more frequently than in controls.

TCR beta cDNA libraries had unique molecular identifiers. A single record per CDR3 protein comes from TCRdb applying MiXCR to the PCR reads. The sample carries under 650,000 distinct CDR3 sequences, roughly two fifths recorded once. For these receptors, no antigen is known. The sample consisted of blood. These receptors came from a girl aged 10 to 17 with multiple sclerosis.

This clonotype has only a few counts. The gene calls are TRBV11-3 and TRBJ2-1, with 10 bases identical to TRBD2. CDR1 and CDR2 from the germline V gene are SGHNT and YENEEA. Germline trimming cut 4 bases from V and 6 bases from J; bases unmatched to any gene: 6. The CDR3 contains 15 residues. CDR3 residues: CASSSRSGRANEQFF. CDR3 bases: TGTGCCAGCAGCTCGCGCAGCGGGAGGGCCAATGAGCAGTTCTTC.

Only a few counts were recorded for this clonotype. The gene calls are TRBV7-9 and TRBJ2-7; 8 bases are a match to TRBD1. CDR1 is SEHNR and CDR2 is FQNEAQ in the germline V gene (reference sequence). The CDR3 has 15 residues. With V trimmed by 3 bases and J by 5 bases, 9 bases remained unmatched. CDR3 sequence: CASSFTQTGVHEQYF. CDR3 nucleotide sequence: TGTGCCAGCAGCTTTACGCAGACAGGGGTCCACGAGCAGTACTTC. The full variable domain, its missing parts supplied by reference TRBV7-9 and TRBJ2-7, is DTGVSQNPRHKITKRGQNVTFRCDPISEHNRLYWYRQTLGQGPEFLTYFQNEAQLEKSRLLSDRFSAERPKGSFSTLEIQRTEQGDSAMYLCASSFTQTGVHEQYFGPGTRLTVT.

This clonotype was observed a handful of times. V is TRBV5-1 and J is TRBJ2-3; 9 positions agree with TRBD1. The germline V gene has CDR1 SGHRS and CDR2 YFSETQ. Germline trimming cut 0 bases from V and 4 bases from J; bases unmatched to any gene: 6. CDR3 length: 16 amino acids. CDR3 in amino acids: CASSLETGGRSDTQYF. For the CDR3, the DNA is TGCGCCAGCAGCTTGGAAACAGGGGGCAGATCAGATACGCAGTATTTT.

The chain employs TRBV29-1 and TRBJ2-1, with 7 bases matching TRBD1. The germline CDR1 and CDR2 sequences are SQVTM and ANQGSEA. The CDR3 is 11 amino acids. Germline trimming cut 3 bases from V and 13 bases from J; bases unmatched to any gene: 6. The CDR3 sequence is CSVEQGETQFF. Here the CDR3 DNA reads TGCAGCGTTGAGCAGGGGGAGACCCAGTTCTTC.

The chain joins TRBV20-1 to TRBJ2-1; TRBD2 aligns across 10 bases. Germline-derived CDR1 and CDR2 are DFQATT and SNEGSKA (reference sequence). V dropped 5 bases and J dropped 3; count of bases not matched to a gene: 4. The CDR3 totals 14 residues. In DNA form, the CDR3 reads TGCAGTGCTGGGACTAGCGCAAACTACAATGAGCAGTTCTTC. Encoded protein: CSAGTSANYNEQFF.

This chain joins TRBV12-3 or TRBV12-4 and TRBJ1-1; D not resolved. The CDR3 has 14 amino acids. Trimming took 3 bases from V and 2 from J, leaving 10 bases between them. In DNA, the CDR3 is TGTGCCAGCAGTTTGCCCCCCCAAAACACTGAAGCTTTCTTT. Protein: CASSLPPQNTEAFF.

This clonotype has ten or more counts. The chain uses TRBV13 and TRBJ2-1; D not resolved. This CDR3 comprises 11 residues. CDR1 PRHDT and CDR2 FYEKMQ come from the germline V gene (reference sequence). Trimming took 5 bases from V and 2 from J, leaving 1 base between them. The CDR3 region has the DNA TGTGCCAGCAGCACCTACAATGAGCAGTTCTTC. This codes for CASSTYNEQFF.

This clonotype was found a few times. The chain links TRBV5-1 to TRBJ2-3, with TRBD2 matching over 8 bases. This CDR3 spans 16 amino acids. V lost 3 bases, J lost 2 bases, and 8 bases stayed unmatched. Per germline, CDR1 SGHRS and CDR2 YFSETQ. The CDR3 sequence: CASSSGLASNTDTQYF. The CDR3 nucleotides read TGCGCCAGCAGCTCCGGACTAGCAAGTAACACAGATACGCAGTATTTT. Full variable domain (rest looked up from reference TRBV5-1 and TRBJ2-3): KAGVTQTPRYLIKTRGQQVTLSCSPISGHRSVSWYQQTPGQGLQFLFEYFSETQRNKGNFPGRFSGRQFSNSRSEMNVSTLELGDSALYLCASSSGLASNTDTQYFGPGTRLTVL.

J is TRBJ2-1 and V is TRBV5-1; 7 bases map to TRBD1. Trimming took 4 bases from V and 11 from J; bases not matched to a gene: 9. In germline, CDR1 is SGHRS, CDR2 YFSETQ. The CDR3 length is 13 residues. The CDR3 coding sequence is TGCGCCAGCAGCCCCGGGACAGCCGCAAAGCAGTTCTTC. Translated, it gives CASSPGTAAKQFF. The whole variable domain, filled in from reference TRBV5-1 and TRBJ2-1, reads KAGVTQTPRYLIKTRGQQVTLSCSPISGHRSVSWYQQTPGQGLQFLFEYFSETQRNKGNFPGRFSGRQFSNSRSEMNVSTLELGDSALYLCASSPGTAAKQFFGPGTRLTVL.